This TCR beta chain emerged from a study of blood T cells in healthy people across ages. Through a sample-barcoded 5' primer and a J-beta primer mix, a second PCR was run for roughly 7 to 11 cycles. TCRdb independently ran MiXCR on the 5' RACE reads; one entry per CDR3 protein. The sample includes 540,000 or so distinct CDR3 sequences, around 24% of them seen just once. The germline CDR1 and CDR2 sequences are MRHNA and SNTAGT. The CDR3 totals 15 residues. Trimming took off 2 bases at V and 5 bases at J, with 13 bases between the two ends. Only a few counts were recorded for this clonotype. The sample also formed part of further work on T cells of mothers and their children.

This chain joins TRBV6-4 and TRBJ2-1; D uncertain. Sequencing was carried out using blood. This TCR was recovered from a boy aged 5-17 years in good health. The CDR3 DNA follows: TGTGCCAGCAGTGACCTTAGGACGGGTCACAATGAGCAGTTCTTC. Translation: CASSDLRTGHNEQFF.